The 9 T cell receptor beta chains below come from one sample, sequenced in a study of human T cells and chemical hapten exposure. Time point indicated: patch test 1, 2 weeks after DPC sensitization. The treatment here: therapeutic diphenylcyclopropenone sensitization with weekly scalp DPC. TCRdb reprocessed the RACE reads via MiXCR and lists one record per CDR3 protein. The sample shows some 350,000 distinct CDR3 sequences, around 7% of them seen only once. Sequencing used whole blood, obtained in connection with sensitization to the hapten diphenylcyclopropenone (DPC). The receptors come from a woman aged 18-29 years with alopecia areata. Some clones in this sample may be carry-over from other donors' samples.

The chain employs TRBV7-2 and TRBJ2-3; D is unclear. The CDR3 is made up of 14 amino acids. Germline CDR1 is SGHTA and CDR2 is FQGNSA. V was pared by 0 bases and J by 2 bases, with 6 bases between. This CDR3 reads CASSLAEFTDTQYF. DNA of the CDR3: TGTGCCAGCAGCTTAGCAGAATTCACAGATACGCAGTATTTT.

The sample holds many counts of this clonotype. This chain links TRBV7-9 with TRBJ2-7, with D possibly called TRBD1 or TRBD2 (5 bases each). This CDR3 has 16 amino acids. Germline V gene sequence: CDR1 SEHNR, CDR2 FQNEAQ (reference sequence). Between the trimmed V and J ends, which lost 5 bases and 0 bases, there was a span of 17 bases. The CDR3 DNA reads as TGTGCCAGCAGCCCGTCCTCCGGGACGGACTCCTACGAGCAGTACTTC. This encodes CASSPSSGTDSYEQYF.

This clonotype was detected only a few times. The rearrangement uses TRBV5-1 and TRBJ2-5; maybe TRBD2 (7 bases). CDR1 and CDR2 (germline): SGHRS, YFSETQ. The CDR3 has 11 residues. The germline V and J ends were trimmed by 7 bases and 5 bases, with 9 bases remaining between them. In nucleotides, the CDR3 is TGCGCCAGCCGGGGGGCTGAGACCCAGTACTTC. It translates to CASRGAETQYF.

This chain connects TRBV5-4 to TRBJ2-6; 7 bases match TRBD1. The length of the CDR3 is 16 residues. The germline gives CDR1 SGHNT, CDR2 YYREEE (reference sequence). V lost 1 base, J lost 4 bases, and 5 bases stayed unmatched. The CDR3 region has the DNA TGTGCCAGCAGCTTGAGGGGGCGGACGGGGGCCAACGTCCTGACTTTC. Its protein product is CASSLRGRTGANVLTF.

This clonotype was observed a few times. The gene calls are TRBV12-3 or TRBV12-4 and TRBJ2-5; D may correspond to TRBD1 or TRBD2 (7 bases each). CDR3 length: 16 residues. Trimming stripped 8 bases from V and 2 bases from J, with 21 bases between. CDR3 sequence (DNA): TGTGCCAGCTCGGCGGGGGCCCTCAGGGGGCAAGAGACCCAGTACTTC. Encoded protein: CASSAGALRGQETQYF.

The chain combines TRBV13 with TRBJ1-3; no reliable D call. The CDR3 is made up of 14 amino acids. V lost 1 base, J lost 6 bases, and 10 bases lay in between. In germline, CDR1 is PRHDT, CDR2 FYEKMQ (reference sequence). For the CDR3, the DNA is TGTGCCAGCAGCTTAGAGGCAAGAGCAAACACCATATATTTT. This codes for CASSLEARANTIYF.

Many counts were recorded for this clonotype. V is TRBV6-6 and J is TRBJ1-4; 7 bases agree with TRBD1. Germline V lookup: CDR1 MNHNY, CDR2 SVGAGI (reference sequence). The CDR3 covers 14 residues. Germline trimming cut 8 bases from V and 5 bases from J; bases unmatched to any gene: 8. This chain's CDR3 is CASRLGQINEKLFF. In DNA, the CDR3 is TGTGCCAGCCGCCTGGGACAGATAAATGAAAAACTGTTTTTT.

This rearrangement joins TRBV7-9 to TRBJ2-1; weak D call: TRBD1 (6 bases). Germline loops: CDR1 SEHNR, CDR2 FQNEAQ (reference sequence). This CDR3 is 12 amino acids long. With 4 bases removed from V and 8 bases from J, the gap between germline ends came to 9 bases. CDR3: CASSSEGDEQFF. The CDR3 DNA follows: TGTGCCAGCAGCTCTGAGGGGGATGAGCAGTTCTTC.

This clonotype turned up a few times. The V gene is TRBV7-9, the J gene TRBJ1-4, with 8 bases that match TRBD1. With V trimmed by 5 bases and J by 8 bases, 13 bases remained unmatched. CDR3 length equals 16 residues. Germline CDR1 is SEHNR and CDR2 is FQNEAQ (reference sequence). The CDR3 sequence is CASSRNQGASGEKLFF. Written as DNA, the CDR3 is TGTGCCAGCAGCCGAAACCAGGGGGCTTCGGGGGAAAAACTGTTTTTT.